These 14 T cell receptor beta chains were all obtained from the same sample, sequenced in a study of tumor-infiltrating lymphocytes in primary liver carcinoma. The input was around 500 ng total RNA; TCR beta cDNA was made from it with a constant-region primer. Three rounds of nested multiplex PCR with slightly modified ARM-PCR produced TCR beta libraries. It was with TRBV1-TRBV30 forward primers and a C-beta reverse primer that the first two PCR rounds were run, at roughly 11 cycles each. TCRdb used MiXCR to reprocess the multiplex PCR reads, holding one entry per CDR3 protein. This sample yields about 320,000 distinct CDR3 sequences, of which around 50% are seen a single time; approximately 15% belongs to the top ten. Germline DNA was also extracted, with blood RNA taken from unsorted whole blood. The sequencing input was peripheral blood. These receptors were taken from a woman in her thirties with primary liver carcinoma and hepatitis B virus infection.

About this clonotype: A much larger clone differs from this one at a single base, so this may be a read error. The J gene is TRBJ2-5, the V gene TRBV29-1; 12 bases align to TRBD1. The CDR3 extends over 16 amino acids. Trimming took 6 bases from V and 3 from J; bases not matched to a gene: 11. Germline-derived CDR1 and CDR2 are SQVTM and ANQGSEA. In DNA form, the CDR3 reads TGCAGCGTGGGACCACAGGGACAGGGGGCGAAAGAGACCCAGTACTTC. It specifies CSVGPQGQGAKETQYF.

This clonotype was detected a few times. In nucleotides, the CDR3 is TGTGCCAGCAGCCCACTAGCGGGAACCTACGAGCAGTACTTC. It is translated as CASSPLAGTYEQYF. The chain combines TRBV6-1 with TRBJ2-7, with TRBD2 matching 10 bases. The V and J ends lost 6 bases and 2 bases, in that order; junction bases with no gene match: 4. Germline-derived CDR1 and CDR2 are MNHNS and SASEGT. There are 14 residues in the CDR3.

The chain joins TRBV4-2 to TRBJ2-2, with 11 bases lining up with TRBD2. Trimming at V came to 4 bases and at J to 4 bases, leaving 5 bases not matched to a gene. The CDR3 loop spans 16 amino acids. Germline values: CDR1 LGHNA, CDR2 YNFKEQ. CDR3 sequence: CASSLTSGRGTGELFF. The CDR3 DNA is TGTGCCAGCAGCCTCACTAGCGGGAGAGGCACCGGGGAGCTGTTTTTT.

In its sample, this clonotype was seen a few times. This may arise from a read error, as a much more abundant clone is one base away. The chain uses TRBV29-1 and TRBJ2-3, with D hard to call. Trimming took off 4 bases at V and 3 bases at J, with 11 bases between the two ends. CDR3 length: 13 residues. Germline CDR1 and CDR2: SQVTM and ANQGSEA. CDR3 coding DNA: TGCAGCGTTGTAGGATCCTCAACAGATACGCAGTATTTT. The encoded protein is CSVVGSSTDTQYF.

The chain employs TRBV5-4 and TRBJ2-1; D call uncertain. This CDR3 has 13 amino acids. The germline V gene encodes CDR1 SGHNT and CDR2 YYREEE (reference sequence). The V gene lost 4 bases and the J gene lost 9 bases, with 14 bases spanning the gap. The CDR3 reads CASSRHPGGEQFF. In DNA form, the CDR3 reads TGTGCCAGCAGCCGACACCCCGGTGGTGAGCAGTTCTTC.

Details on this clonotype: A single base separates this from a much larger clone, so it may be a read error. As DNA, the CDR3 is TGCAGCGTTCAAGATAGGGGCGAAAATTCTGGCTACACCTTC. Protein sequence: CSVQDRGENSGYTF. The V gene is TRBV29-1, the J gene TRBJ1-2, with D possibly being TRBD1 (5 bases). Germline V gene lookup returns CDR1 SQVTM and CDR2 ANQGSEA. CDR3 length: 14 residues.

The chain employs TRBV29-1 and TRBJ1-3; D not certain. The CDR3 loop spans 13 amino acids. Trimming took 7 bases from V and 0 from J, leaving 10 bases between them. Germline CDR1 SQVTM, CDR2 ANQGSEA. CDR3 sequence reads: CSAEEVSGNTIYF. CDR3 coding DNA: TGCAGCGCCGAGGAGGTCTCTGGAAACACCATATATTTT.

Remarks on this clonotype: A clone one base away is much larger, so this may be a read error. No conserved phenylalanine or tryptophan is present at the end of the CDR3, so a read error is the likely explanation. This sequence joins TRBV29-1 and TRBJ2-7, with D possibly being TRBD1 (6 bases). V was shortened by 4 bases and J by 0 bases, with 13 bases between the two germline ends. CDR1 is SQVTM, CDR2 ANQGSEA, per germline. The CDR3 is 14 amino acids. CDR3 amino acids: CSVAGDKSSYEQYL. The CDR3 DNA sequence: TGCAGCGTTGCAGGGGACAAATCCTCCTACGAGCAGTACCTC.

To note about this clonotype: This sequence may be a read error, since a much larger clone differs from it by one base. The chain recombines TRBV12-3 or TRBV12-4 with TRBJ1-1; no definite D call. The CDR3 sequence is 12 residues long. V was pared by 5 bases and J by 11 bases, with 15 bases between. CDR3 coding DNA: TGTGCCAGCAGTATCGGCACAGTTGATGCTTTCTTT. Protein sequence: CASSIGTVDAFF.

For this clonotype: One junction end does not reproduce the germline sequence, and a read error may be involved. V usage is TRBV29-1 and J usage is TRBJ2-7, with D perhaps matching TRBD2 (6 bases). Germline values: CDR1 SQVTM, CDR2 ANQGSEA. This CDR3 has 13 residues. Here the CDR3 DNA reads TGCAGTGTTGCCCGCGGGGATTCCTACGAGCAGTACTTC. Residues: CSVARGDSYEQYF.

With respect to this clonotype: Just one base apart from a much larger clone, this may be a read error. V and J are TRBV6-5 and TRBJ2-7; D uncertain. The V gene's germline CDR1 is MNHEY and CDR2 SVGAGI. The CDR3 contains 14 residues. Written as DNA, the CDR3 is TGTGCCTGCAGCCAGGTTGGACGTGGCGGAGAGCAGTACTTC. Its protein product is CACSQVGRGGEQYF.

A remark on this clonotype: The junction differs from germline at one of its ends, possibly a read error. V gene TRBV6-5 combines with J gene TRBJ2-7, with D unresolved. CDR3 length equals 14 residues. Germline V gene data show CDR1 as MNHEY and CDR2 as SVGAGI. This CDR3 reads CAIKGLKSSHEQCF. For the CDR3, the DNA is TGTGCCATCAAAGGATTGAAGAGCTCCCACGAGCAGTGCTTC.

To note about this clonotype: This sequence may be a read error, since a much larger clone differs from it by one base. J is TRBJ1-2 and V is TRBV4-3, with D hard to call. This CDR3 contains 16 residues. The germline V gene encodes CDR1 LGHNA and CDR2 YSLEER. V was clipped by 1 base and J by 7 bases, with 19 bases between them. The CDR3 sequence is CASSQVTCREESGYTF. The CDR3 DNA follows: TGCGCCAGCAGCCAAGTGACGTGCCGGGAGGAGTCTGGCTACACCTTC.

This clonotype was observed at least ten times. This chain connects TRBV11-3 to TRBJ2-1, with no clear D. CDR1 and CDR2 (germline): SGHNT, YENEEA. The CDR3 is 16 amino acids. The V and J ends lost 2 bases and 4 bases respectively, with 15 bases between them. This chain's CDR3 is CASSLNLGGNYNEQFF. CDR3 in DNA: TGTGCCAGCAGCTTAAATCTGGGTGGGAATTACAATGAGCAGTTCTTC.